The rows below give T cell receptor beta chains drawn from one sample of a study of early T cells in non-severe SARS-CoV-2 infection. Using its own MiXCR run on the 5' RACE reads, TCRdb lists one record per CDR3 protein. This sample carries around 79,000 distinct CDR3 sequences, over 9% of them seen once, and the ten largest clones take around 12%. The source was whole blood, collected at baseline. These receptors were collected from an adult who was a healthcare worker with PCR-confirmed SARS-CoV-2 infection or an uninfected control (not recorded which). The CDR3 runs from the conserved cysteine through the conserved F or W. D genes are given only for firm matches. Clone size is shown for a subset of rows, as once, few, many or a class of expanded clone.

CDR3 length	clone size	V gene	D gene	J gene	CDR3 DNA	CDR3 protein
14	few	TRBV30	TRBD2	TRBJ2-3	TGTGCCTGGACCAAGGCGGGGGGGCCAGATACGCAGTATTTT	CAWTKAGGPDTQYF
13	many	TRBV10-3	.	TRBJ2-3	TGTGCCATTTCGGGACACCGCACAGATACGCAGTATTTT	CAISGHRTDTQYF
15	.	TRBV27	.	TRBJ2-7	TGTGCCAGCAGTTTAGTTTCAGGGAGTCCCTACGAGCAGTACTTC	CASSLVSGSPYEQYF
15	many	TRBV18	.	TRBJ2-5	TGTGCCAGCTCACCGTTCAGGGGAAACCAAGAGACCCAGTACTTC	CASSPFRGNQETQYF
14	.	TRBV28	TRBD1	TRBJ2-1	TGTGCCAGCAGTCCAATGGGACAGCTAAATGAGCAGTTCTTC	CASSPMGQLNEQFF
16	many	TRBV4-2	TRBD2	TRBJ2-3	TGTGCCAGCAGCCAAAGACTAGCGGGGGAGGTAGATACGCAGTATTTT	CASSQRLAGEVDTQYF
12	few	TRBV9	.	TRBJ2-3	TGTGCCAGCAGCGCTAGCACAGATACGCAGTATTTT	CASSASTDTQYF
13	.	TRBV7-2	.	TRBJ1-1	TGTGCCAGCAGCTTAGGACGGATGACTGAAGCTTTCTTT	CASSLGRMTEAFF
15	many	TRBV6-4	.	TRBJ2-1	TGTGCCAGCAGTGGGGACGGGGGAGCCTACAATGAGCAGTTCTTC	CASSGDGGAYNEQFF
16	.	TRBV7-9	TRBD2	TRBJ2-7	TGTGCCAGCACGAAAGGCCCGGGACTAGCGGGTTACGAGCAGTACTTC	CASTKGPGLAGYEQYF
16	few	TRBV7-2	TRBD2	TRBJ2-1	TGTGCCAGCAGCTTAGCGCAGGGACTAGCGGGGGGGCCGCAGTTCTTC	CASSLAQGLAGGPQFF
16	many	TRBV3-1	.	TRBJ2-1	TGTGCCAGCAGCCAACTTGACCAGGGTTCCTACAATGAGCAGTTCTTC	CASSQLDQGSYNEQFF
13	.	TRBV5-1	TRBD2	TRBJ2-5	TGCGCCAGCAGCCCGAGCGGGGACGAGACCCAGTACTTC	CASSPSGDETQYF
13	few	TRBV5-1	.	TRBJ2-1	TGCGCCAGCAGCCTCAGGCCCCACAATGAGCAGTTCTTC	CASSLRPHNEQFF
14	many	TRBV6-1	TRBD1	TRBJ1-1	TGTGCCAGCAGCGAGCTAGGGGGCGGCGGTGAAGCTTTCTTT	CASSELGGGGEAFF
15	many	TRBV18	.	TRBJ2-1	TGTGCCAGCTCACCACCCCAGGGAGTCTACAATGAGCAGTTCTTC	CASSPPQGVYNEQFF
15	many	TRBV14	.	TRBJ1-6	TGTGCCAGCAGCCAAGACCCGGGACACCCTTCTCCCCTCCACTTT	CASSQDPGHPSPLHF
15	.	TRBV5-5	TRBD1	TRBJ1-2	TGTGCCAGCACAATCCGGGACAGGGGGCCATATGGCTACACCTTC	CASTIRDRGPYGYTF
14	few	TRBV7-9	.	TRBJ1-2	TGTGCCAGTAGGACTGTTCCTCCGGACTATGGCTACACCTTC	CASRTVPPDYGYTF
15	.	TRBV12-3/TRBV12-4	.	TRBJ1-3	TGTGCCAGCAGTTTAGGGCGGATCTCTGGAAACACCATATATTTT	CASSLGRISGNTIYF
14	few	TRBV5-1	TRBD2	TRBJ2-1	TGCGCCAGCAGCTTGTATCGGACTAGTGTTGAGCAGTTCTTC	CASSLYRTSVEQFF
12	few	TRBV29-1	.	TRBJ2-2	TGCAGCGTTGAAGTGCCGCCCGGGGAGCTGTTTTTT	CSVEVPPGELFF
16	.	TRBV12-3/TRBV12-4	.	TRBJ1-5	TGTGCCAGCAGCCACCGTTTTCATACTTCCGATCGGCCCCAGCATTTT	CASSHRFHTSDRPQHF
14	.	TRBV10-3	.	TRBJ2-3	TGTGCCATCAGGGCTAGGGGTGCCACAGATACGCAGTATTTT	CAIRARGATDTQYF